These 2 T cell receptor beta chains were all obtained from the same sample, sequenced in a study of Ad26.COV2.S vaccination and SARS-CoV-2 variants. Described treatment: about 20 received Ad26.COV2.S at low or high dose, single or two shots; 5 received placebo; per-sample allocation not given. Sampling happened 63 days after the first vaccine or placebo injection. Sequencing was performed with immunoSEQ multiplex PCR; in TCRdb, only in-frame clones are kept and a portion is missing. This sample has some 400,000 clones, with 75% to 90% found just once. This specimen consisted of peripheral blood, obtained in a trial of Ad26.COV2.S vaccine versus placebo. Source of these receptors: a person aged 18-65 years who received the Ad26.COV2.S COVID-19 vaccine or a placebo.

J is TRBJ2-7 and V is TRBV28; 7 nucleotides agree with TRBD2. The germline CDR1 and CDR2 sequences are MDHEN and SYDVKM. After removal of 5 bases from V and 0 bases from J, the junction contained 7 bases not matched to a gene. The CDR3 runs to 15 residues. The CDR3 is CASSTSGASSYEQYF. The CDR3 nucleotides are TGTGCCAGCAGTACGAGCGGGGCGAGCTCCTACGAGCAGTACTTC.

The CDR3 DNA reads as TGTGCCAGCAGCTTAGTTCGACTAGCGGGGTACAATGAGCAGTTCTTC. Translated, it gives CASSLVRLAGYNEQFF. The rearrangement links TRBV7-2 to TRBJ2-1; 11 nucleotides line up with TRBD2. With V trimmed by 1 base and J by 4 bases, 3 bases remained unmatched. The germline CDR1 and CDR2 sequences are SGHTA and FQGNSA. The CDR3 is 16 residues long. The full variable domain, its missing parts supplied by reference TRBV7-2 and TRBJ2-1, is GAGVSQSPSNKVTEKGKDVELRCDPISGHTALYWYRQSLGQGLEFLIYFQGNSAPDKSGLPSDRFSAERTGGSVSTLTIQRTQQEDSAVYLCASSLVRLAGYNEQFFGPGTRLTVL.